This TCR beta chain was observed in a study of blood T cell repertoires in COVID-19. Study-wide context: PBMCs, B-cell-depleted T cells, or T cells were the source of the cDNA or gDNA that made up the material.

Germline CDR1 SGHVS, CDR2 FQNEAQ. The junction had 6 bases not matched to a gene; V was cut back by 2 bases and J by 8 bases. This CDR3 has 15 amino acids. Per the authors' pipeline: Amplification of reference gene primers provided the estimated nucleated cell counts. Profiling relied on immunoSEQ multiplex PCR, and the TCRdb table lists in-frame clones only, not all of them. The V and J calls and clone size were taken over from that table, and D and trimming were inferred from the DNA. This sample has around 25,000 clones, with approximately 90% found just once. This clone was recorded once. The V and J genes are TRBV7-8 and TRBJ2-1; 10 bases line up with TRBD1. This clonotype was sampled from a human donor in a cohort sampled during active COVID-19. Sequenced material: peripheral blood. The CDR3 reads CASSLYRQGAYEQFF. The CDR3 coding sequence is TGTGCCAGCAGCTTATATCGACAGGGGGCTTATGAGCAGTTCTTC.